The T cell receptor beta chain described here comes from a study of CD8 T cells in ankylosing spondylitis. Overall study findings and caveats: Clones that were linked to disease were CD8+ and were relatively rare in peripheral blood. Clones tied to disease were said to be significantly enriched in matched ankylosing spondylitis synovial fluid. Reactive arthritis synovial fluid and blood previously showed some of these motif variants.

In germline, CDR1 is SGHDT, CDR2 YYEEEE. This CDR3 has 16 amino acids. V was clipped by 3 bases and J by 3 bases, with 17 bases between them. This clonotype has only a few counts. Its specificity is not known. TCRdb redid the calling of the 5' RACE reads with MiXCR, one entry per CDR3 protein. This table has fewer than 200,000 distinct CDR3 sequences, approximately 9% appearing once. The chain has TRBV5-6 and TRBJ2-3, with a tentative D call TRBD2 (6 bases). Sequencing was done on a sample of blood, either unsorted or a sorted T cell fraction (not recorded which). This sequence was found in a female donor with ankylosing spondylitis or in good health (not recorded which). The CDR3 spells CASSSWRADMTDTQYF. CDR3 bases: TGTGCCAGCAGCTCGTGGAGGGCTGATATGACAGATACGCAGTATTTT.